This TCR beta chain was identified in a study of T cells after posttransplantation cyclophosphamide. Study-level points and caveats: Later post-transplant blood repertoires were often dominated by donor CD8+ memory clones. TRB clonality was highly associated with recipient CMV seropositivity and reactivation.

Busulfan-fludarabine conditioning, marrow transplant, and cyclophosphamide on days +3 and +4 were administered. A note on this clone: The antigen is undetermined.

Trimming stripped 10 bases from V and 0 bases from J, with 36 bases between. This CDR3 has 21 residues. Germline loops: CDR1 MGHRA, CDR2 YSYEKL. Measured with immunoSEQ multiplex PCR; TCRdb has only the in-frame clones, and not every one. The repertoire holds approximately 20,000 clones, with around 90% as singletons. The source of this sequence is a female patient between 35 and 55 years old who received an allogeneic stem cell transplant from a related donor, was CMV-positive, and had no GVHD. Some T cells may have originated in the graft donor. V usage is TRBV4-1 and J usage is TRBJ1-2, with a possible D match to TRBD1 (5 bases). The sequences come from PBMCs, collected after allogeneic stem cell transplant with posttransplant cyclophosphamide. The CDR3 DNA reads TGCGCCACCCACGACCAACCTGGGGGGGGTCGTTCGGGAGCAGCTAACTATGGCTACACCTTC. Translation gives CATHDQPGGGRSGAANYGYTF.